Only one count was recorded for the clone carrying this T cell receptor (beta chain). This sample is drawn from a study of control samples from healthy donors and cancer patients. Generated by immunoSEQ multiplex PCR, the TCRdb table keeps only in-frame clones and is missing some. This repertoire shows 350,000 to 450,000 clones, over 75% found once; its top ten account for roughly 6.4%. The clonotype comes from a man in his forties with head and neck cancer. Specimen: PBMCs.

CDR3 coding DNA: TGTGCCTGGAGAAACAGGGGGCGAGAAAAACTGTTTTTT. Protein product: CAWRNRGREKLFF. The V and J genes are TRBV30 and TRBJ1-4; TRBD1 matches at 9 bases. CDR1 and CDR2 (germline): GTSNPN, SVGIG (reference sequence). Losses at the gene ends were 3 bases for V and 8 bases for J; bases not matched to a gene: 4. CDR3 size: 13 residues. Looking up the rest from reference TRBV30 and TRBJ1-4 gives the full variable domain: SQTIHQWPATLVQPVGSPLSLECTVEGTSNPNLYWYRQAAGRGLQLLFYSVGIGQISSEVPQNLSASRPQDRQFILSSKKLLLSDSGFYLCAWRNRGREKLFFGSGTQLSVL.